This TCR beta chain was captured by sequencing in a study of T cell responses to AZD1222 COVID-19 vaccine. Overall study findings and caveats: Repertoire sampling occurred only after the peak T cell response. Among those given AZD1222, only six were seropositive at baseline.

V lost 4 bases and J lost 1; bases outside the gene matches: 10. CDR1 and CDR2 from the germline V gene are GTSNPN and SVGIG (reference sequence). This CDR3 has 16 amino acids. This clone was counted only a few times. The antigen is not known. Libraries were prepared by immunoSEQ multiplex PCR; TCRdb keeps only in-frame clonotypes and omits some of them. Here the sample spans around 70,000 clones, about four fifths being singletons. The input for sequencing was peripheral blood, taken on day 0 of MenACWY control vaccination. This TCR derives from an adult in good health. The chain couples TRBV30 to TRBJ1-1; 9 bases match TRBD1. The CDR3 DNA reads as TGTGCCTGGAAGGCGGGGACAGGGAGGGGGAACACTGAAGCTTTCTTT. This translates into CAWKAGTGRGNTEAFF.